The 18 T cell receptor beta chains listed next were all sequenced from one sample in a study of OX40 agonist ivuxolimab in advanced cancers. The repertoire was sequenced with immunoSEQ multiplex PCR; TCRdb's copy has only in-frame clones and lacks some. The sample lists about 55,000 clones; 80% were seen once. The source material was CD4+ or CD8+ T cells sorted from blood, sampled in a trial of the OX40 agonist ivuxolimab. The receptors were gathered from an adult with an advanced solid tumor such as melanoma, head and neck, liver or kidney cancer.

This chain's CDR3 is CASSAPGQGTDTQYF. The DNA of the CDR3 is TGTGCCAGCAGTGCCCCGGGACAGGGGACAGATACGCAGTATTTT. The chain carries TRBV6-1 and TRBJ2-3; 10 bases are a match to TRBD1. The CDR3 is made up of 15 amino acids. Germline-derived CDR1 and CDR2 are MNHNS and SASEGT. V trimming: 4 bases; J trimming: 3 bases; junction bases outside the gene matches: 4.

The table lists this clone with a count of one. CDR3 sequence: CASSSWGAGAGELFF. The CDR3 DNA sequence: TGTGCCAGCAGTTCGTGGGGGGCCGGGGCCGGGGAGCTGTTTTTT. The chain uses TRBV7-2 and TRBJ2-2; D may match TRBD1 or TRBD2 (6 bases each). The CDR3 is 15 residues long. Germline-derived CDR1 and CDR2 are SGHTA and FQGNSA. Trimming stripped 6 bases from V and 6 bases from J, with 17 bases between.

With regard to this clone: The identical CDR3 is also encoded by other nucleotide sequences in the sample. V usage is TRBV18 and J usage is TRBJ2-7, with 11 bases that match TRBD1. J lost 3 bases, V lost 3 bases, and 7 bases had no gene match. Per germline, CDR1 KGHSH and CDR2 LQKENI. The CDR3 length is 16 residues. CDR3 protein: CASSPVQGQGVYEQYF. The CDR3 coding sequence is TGTGCCAGCTCACCCGTCCAGGGACAGGGGGTCTACGAGCAGTACTTC.

This chain uses TRBV30 with TRBJ1-5, with D hard to call. Per germline, CDR1 GTSNPN and CDR2 SVGIG (reference sequence). Trimming took 0 bases from V and 9 from J, leaving 9 bases between them. The CDR3 runs to 12 residues. The CDR3 DNA is TGTGCCTGGAGTGTACGTTGGGGGCCCCAGCATTTT. Its translation is CAWSVRWGPQHF.

This chain connects TRBV6-6 to TRBJ2-7; TRBD1 matches 8 bases. This CDR3 has 14 residues. Germline CDR1 MNHNY, CDR2 SVGAGI (reference sequence). V lost 4 bases, J lost 6 bases, and 8 bases stayed unmatched. DNA of the CDR3: TGTGCCAGCAGTTCCCGGACAGGGAGGCGCGAGCAGTACTTC. Translation: CASSSRTGRREQYF.

This chain joins TRBV2 and TRBJ2-2; maybe TRBD2 (5 bases). Germline CDR1 and CDR2: SNHLY and FYNNEI. V lost 7 bases to trimming and J lost 0 bases, with 12 bases between them. The CDR3 has 15 residues. CDR3 sequence reads: CASKAAVANTGELFF. The CDR3 DNA reads as TGTGCCAGCAAAGCGGCGGTAGCGAACACCGGGGAGCTGTTTTTT.

This rearrangement joins TRBV19 to TRBJ2-2; the D gene is possibly TRBD2 (6 bases). This CDR3 comprises 15 residues. Trimming shortened V by 4 bases and J by 1 base, and 10 bases separated the two germline ends. Germline CDR1 and CDR2: LNHDA and SQIVND (reference sequence). The CDR3 bases are TGTGCCAGTAGTAGTAGGGACTGGAACACCGGGGAGCTGTTTTTT. Translated: CASSSRDWNTGELFF.

The sample holds one count of this clone. The chain combines TRBV14 with TRBJ1-1, with D possibly TRBD1 on 5 matching bases. The V and J ends lost 0 bases and 4 bases respectively, with 12 bases between them. The germline CDR1 and CDR2 sequences are SGHDN and FVKESK. The CDR3 length is 15 residues. Written as DNA, the CDR3 is TGTGCCAGCAGCCAAGAAATGGCAGGGATCACTGAAGCTTTCTTT. This codes for CASSQEMAGITEAFF. Full variable domain (outside the CDR3, taken from reference TRBV14 and TRBJ1-1): EAGVTQFPSHSVIEKGQTVTLRCDPISGHDNLYWYRRVMGKEIKFLLHFVKESKQDESGMPNNRFLAERTGGTYSTLKVQPAELEDSGVYFCASSQEMAGITEAFFGQGTRLTVV.

J is TRBJ2-7 and V is TRBV18; 14 nucleotides agree with TRBD2. With V trimmed by 3 bases and J by 5 bases, 3 bases remained unmatched. Germline assignment: CDR1 KGHSH and CDR2 LQKENI. CDR3 length: 15 amino acids. CDR3: CASSPGLAGVHEQYF. CDR3 DNA sequence: TGTGCCAGCTCACCGGGACTAGCGGGAGTTCACGAGCAGTACTTC.

The genes are TRBV11-2 and TRBJ1-2; D gene uncertain. V was clipped by 2 bases and J by 6 bases, with 16 bases between them. Per germline, CDR1 SGHAT and CDR2 FQNNGV. The CDR3 spans 15 residues. The CDR3 reads CASSLKSGIGHGYTF. The CDR3 nucleotides are TGTGCCAGCAGCTTAAAGTCGGGGATTGGGCATGGCTACACCTTC. Using reference TRBV11-2 and TRBJ1-2 for the parts outside the CDR3, the full variable domain is EAGVAQSPRYKIIEKRQSVAFWCNPISGHATLYWYQQILGQGPKLLIQFQNNGVVDDSQLPKDRFSAERLKGVDSTLKIQPAKLEDSAVYLCASSLKSGIGHGYTFGSGTRLTVV.

This sequence joins TRBV28 and TRBJ2-4; TRBD2 is a possible D gene (7 bases). The CDR3 totals 14 residues. The germline V and J ends were trimmed by 1 base and 9 bases, with 13 bases remaining between them. Germline assignment: CDR1 MDHEN and CDR2 SYDVKM. CDR3 DNA: TGTGCCAGCAGTTTATACAGGGACTACGGCATTCAGTACTTC. Translation gives CASSLYRDYGIQYF. Combining the CDR3 with reference TRBV28 and TRBJ2-4 gives the whole variable domain DVKVTQSSRYLVKRTGEKVFLECVQDMDHENMFWYRQDPGLGLRLIYFSYDVKMKEKGDIPEGYSVSREKKERFSLILESASTNQTSMYLCASSLYRDYGIQYFGAGTRLSVL.

The genes are TRBV27 and TRBJ2-7; D possibly corresponds to TRBD2 (6 bases). V gave up 3 bases and J gave up 3 bases, with 12 bases separating them. In germline, CDR1 is MNHEY, CDR2 SMNVEV (reference sequence). This CDR3 region has 14 residues. The CDR3 reads CASSFSGSIYEQYF. CDR3 nucleotides: TGTGCCAGCAGTTTCTCCGGGAGCATCTACGAGCAGTACTTC.

V is TRBV6-6 and J is TRBJ1-6; no firm D call. The V and J ends lost 3 bases and 7 bases respectively, with 4 bases between them. CDR1 and CDR2 (germline): MNHNY, SVGAGI (reference sequence). CDR3 size: 12 residues. CDR3 residues: CASSYENSPLHF. CDR3 bases: TGTGCCAGCAGTTATGAGAATTCACCCCTCCACTTT.

The chain joins TRBV6-1 to TRBJ2-3; 7 nucleotides line up with TRBD2. V trimming: 6 bases; J trimming: 3 bases; junction bases outside the gene matches: 9. The CDR3 extends over 15 amino acids. CDR1 is MNHNS and CDR2 is SASEGT in the germline V gene. DNA for the CDR3: TGTGCCAGCAGGGCCCAGCGGCGGGAGACAGATACGCAGTATTTT. Protein: CASRAQRRETDTQYF.

The chain combines TRBV30 with TRBJ2-7; no clear D. This CDR3 region has 12 residues. V was cut by 3 bases and J by 4 bases, with 10 bases left in between. The germline CDR1 and CDR2 sequences are GTSNPN and SVGIG (reference sequence). The CDR3 DNA sequence: TGTGCCTGGAGCCCAGTGAGGTACGAGCAGTACTTC. Translated: CAWSPVRYEQYF.

This clone was observed a single time. This chain links TRBV10-1 with TRBJ1-1, with unresolved D. This CDR3 has 14 residues. Germline CDR1 reads WNHNN; CDR2 reads SYGVQD (reference sequence). V lost 4 bases to trimming and J lost 0 bases, with 9 bases between them. The CDR3 region is CASSVKGVNTEAFF. In nucleotides, the CDR3 is TGCGCCAGCAGTGTAAAGGGCGTGAACACTGAAGCTTTCTTT.

The chain has TRBV5-1 and TRBJ2-1; TRBD2 aligns across 9 bases. The CDR3 covers 17 residues. Germline loops: CDR1 SGHRS, CDR2 YFSETQ. Unmatched junction bases numbered 17, after V lost 6 bases and J lost 7 bases. CDR3 DNA sequence: TGCGCCAGCACCCCTTCGGGGGCGGGAGGGGTCTGGAATGAGCAGTTCTTC. Translated, it gives CASTPSGAGGVWNEQFF.

This chain connects TRBV11-2 to TRBJ1-1; a possible D gene is TRBD1 (5 bases). V was cut by 2 bases and J by 3 bases, with 13 bases left in between. Per germline, CDR1 SGHAT and CDR2 FQNNGV. The length of the CDR3 is 15 residues. The CDR3 sequence is CASSLQGRGYTEAFF. The CDR3 DNA follows: TGTGCCAGCAGCTTACAGGGAAGGGGTTACACTGAAGCTTTCTTT.